This T cell receptor beta chain was identified in a study of T cell repertoires in cytomegalovirus infection. In the study overall: An indication of both CMV infection and matching HLA type came from public TCR beta signatures. Study-level points and caveats: There were HLA-C-restricted CMV-specific TCR beta clonotypes dominating the ex vivo response. Using cumulative public TCR beta family frequency, the authors identified those who carried CMV together with the relevant HLA.

This clonotype showed up just a few times. The antigen remains undetermined. CDR1 is SGHDT and CDR2 is YYEEEE in the germline V gene. The CDR3 extends over 14 amino acids. The V gene lost 0 bases and the J gene lost 6 bases, with 9 bases spanning the gap. MiXCR was run by TCRdb on the reads, yielding one entry per CDR3 protein. The repertoire holds some 200,000 distinct CDR3 sequences, with 8% to 10% as singletons. V and J are TRBV5-6 and TRBJ2-2; D is unclear. The TCR sequence derives from a human donor in good health (CMV status not recorded). Some clones in this sample may be carry-over from other donors' samples. Sample: PBMCs. For the CDR3, the DNA is TGTGCCAGCAGCTTGGCCGGGCGGCCCGGGGAGCTGTTTTTT. Protein product: CASSLAGRPGELFF.